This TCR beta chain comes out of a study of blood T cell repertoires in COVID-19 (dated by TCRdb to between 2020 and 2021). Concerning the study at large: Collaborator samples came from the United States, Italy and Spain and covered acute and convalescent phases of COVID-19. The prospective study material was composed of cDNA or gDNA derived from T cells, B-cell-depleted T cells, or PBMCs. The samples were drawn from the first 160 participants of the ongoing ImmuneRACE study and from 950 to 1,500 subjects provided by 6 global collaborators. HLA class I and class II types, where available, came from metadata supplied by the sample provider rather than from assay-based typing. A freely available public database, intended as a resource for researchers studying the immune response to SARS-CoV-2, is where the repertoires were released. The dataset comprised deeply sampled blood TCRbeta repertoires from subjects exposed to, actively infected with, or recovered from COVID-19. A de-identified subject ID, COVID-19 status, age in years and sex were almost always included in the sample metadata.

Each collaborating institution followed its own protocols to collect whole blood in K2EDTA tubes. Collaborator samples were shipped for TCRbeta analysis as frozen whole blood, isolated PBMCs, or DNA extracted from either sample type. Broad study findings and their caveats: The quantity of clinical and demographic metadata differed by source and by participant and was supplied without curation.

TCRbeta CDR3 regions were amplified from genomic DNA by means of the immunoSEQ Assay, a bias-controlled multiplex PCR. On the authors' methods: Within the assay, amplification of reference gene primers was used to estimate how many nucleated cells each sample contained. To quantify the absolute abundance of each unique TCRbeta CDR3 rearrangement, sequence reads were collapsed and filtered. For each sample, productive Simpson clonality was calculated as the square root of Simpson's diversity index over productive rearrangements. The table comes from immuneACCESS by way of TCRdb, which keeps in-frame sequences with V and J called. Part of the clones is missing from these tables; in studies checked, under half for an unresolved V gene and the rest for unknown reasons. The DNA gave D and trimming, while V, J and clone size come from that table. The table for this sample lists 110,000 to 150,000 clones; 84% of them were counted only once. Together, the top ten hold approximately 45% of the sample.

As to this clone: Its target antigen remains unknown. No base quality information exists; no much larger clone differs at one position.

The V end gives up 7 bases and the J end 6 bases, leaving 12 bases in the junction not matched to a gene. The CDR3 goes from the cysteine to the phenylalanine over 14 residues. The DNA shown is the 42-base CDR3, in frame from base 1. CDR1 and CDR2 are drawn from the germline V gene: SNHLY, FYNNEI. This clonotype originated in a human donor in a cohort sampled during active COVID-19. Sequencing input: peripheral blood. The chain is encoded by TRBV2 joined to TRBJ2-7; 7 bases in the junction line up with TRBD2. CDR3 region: CASTPGTREGEQYF. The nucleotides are TGTGCCAGCACGCCTGGGACGAGGGAGGGCGAGCAGTACTTC.